What follows describes a single T cell receptor beta chain. The antigen remains undetermined. Graft material was processed, releasing intraepithelial and lamina propria lymphocytes. The entry originates in a study of graft-versus-host responses after intestinal transplantation. Across the study: All recipients were transplanted with multivisceral, liver-intestinal, or isolated intestinal grafts. The study gave all recipients anti-thymocyte globulin induction, then tacrolimus and steroids for 2 to 3 years. Regarding the study as a whole: Declining HvG levels early post-transplant were linked to peak circulating GvH clone levels. Some GvH clones were seen earlier in gut or blood, suggesting intestinal origin.

Looked up from germline, CDR1 is MNHNS and CDR2 is SASEGT. Trimming removed 3 bases at V and 4 bases at J, with 12 bases between. CDR3 size: 14 residues. Sequencing used immunoSEQ multiplex PCR; TCRdb keeps in-frame clones, though not all of them. The data show 60,000 to 75,000 clones, approximately 88% seen once. The specimen comprised ileum tissue, sampled 350 to 400 days after transplant. This clonotype was obtained from a human patient who received an intestinal transplant, so some T cells may come from the graft donor. The chain couples TRBV6-1 to TRBJ1-2; possible D gene TRBD1, 6 bases. Written as DNA, the CDR3 is TGTGCCAGCAGTGATCCAGGGGCACTCTATGGCTACACCTTC. Amino acids: CASSDPGALYGYTF.